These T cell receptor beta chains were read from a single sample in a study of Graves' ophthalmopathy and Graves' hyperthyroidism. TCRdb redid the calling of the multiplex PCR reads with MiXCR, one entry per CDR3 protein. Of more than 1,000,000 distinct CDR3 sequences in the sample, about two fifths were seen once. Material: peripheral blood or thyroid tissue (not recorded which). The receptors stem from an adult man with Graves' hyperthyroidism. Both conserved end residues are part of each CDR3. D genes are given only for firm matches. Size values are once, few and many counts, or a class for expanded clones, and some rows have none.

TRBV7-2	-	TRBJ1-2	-	CASSSALGALGYTF	TGTGCCAGCAGCTCCGCTTTGGGGGCTTTGGGCTACACCTTC
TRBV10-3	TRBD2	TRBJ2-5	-	CAISDPTSGETQYF	TGTGCCATCAGTGACCCGACTAGCGGAGAGACCCAGTACTTC
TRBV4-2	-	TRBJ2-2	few	CASSQEIATTGELFF	TGTGCCAGCAGCCAAGAGATAGCGACCACCGGGGAGCTGTTTTTT
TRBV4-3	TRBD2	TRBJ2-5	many	CASSQDLRASGGTQYF	TGCGCCAGCAGCCAAGATCTGAGGGCTAGCGGGGGGACCCAGTACTTC
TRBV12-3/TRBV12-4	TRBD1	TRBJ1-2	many	CASSPTGMDYGYTF	TGTGCCAGCAGTCCGACAGGGATGGACTATGGCTACACCTTC
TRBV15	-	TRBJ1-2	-	CATSITGQWNYGYTF	TGTGCCACCAGCATCACCGGGCAGTGGAACTATGGCTACACCTTC
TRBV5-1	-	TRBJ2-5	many	CASSAGMQETQYF	TGCGCCAGCAGCGCCGGGATGCAAGAGACCCAGTACTTC
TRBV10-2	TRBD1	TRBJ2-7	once	CASSGGTGPLLNEQYF	TGCGCCAGCAGTGGGGGGACAGGCCCTTTGTTGAACGAGCAGTACTTC
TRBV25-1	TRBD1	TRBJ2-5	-	CASSEQGVYGTGQETQYF	TGTGCCAGCAGTGAACAGGGGGTATATGGAACAGGCCAAGAGACCCAGTACTTC
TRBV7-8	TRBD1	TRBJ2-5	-	CASRSGTGVKETQYF	TGTGCCAGCAGGTCTGGGACAGGGGTTAAGGAGACCCAGTACTTC
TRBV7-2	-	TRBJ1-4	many	CASSRSNEKLFF	TGTGCCAGCAGCCGCTCTAATGAAAAACTGTTTTTT
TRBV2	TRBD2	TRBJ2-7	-	CASIRLGGTSGRAAKGEQYF	TGTGCCAGCATTCGCCTCGGGGGGACTAGCGGGAGGGCCGCAAAGGGCGAGCAGTACTTC
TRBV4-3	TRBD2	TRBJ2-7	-	CASSQVAASGRGEQYF	TGCGCCAGCAGCCAAGTAGCTGCTAGCGGGAGAGGCGAGCAGTACTTC
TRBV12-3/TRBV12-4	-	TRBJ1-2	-	CATQLEGLANYGYTF	TGTGCCACCCAGTTAGAGGGATTAGCTAACTATGGCTACACCTTC
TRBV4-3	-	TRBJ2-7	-	CASSPKTSSPEQYF	TGCGCCAGCAGCCCCAAGACCAGCAGCCCCGAGCAGTACTTC
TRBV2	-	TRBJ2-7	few	CASSERGFPSYEQYF	TGTGCCAGCAGTGAAAGGGGATTCCCTTCCTACGAGCAGTACTTC
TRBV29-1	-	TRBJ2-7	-	CSVFANGGYEQYF	TGCAGCGTTTTTGCGAATGGGGGCTACGAGCAGTACTTC
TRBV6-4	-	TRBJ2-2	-	CASSRGPTNTGELFF	TGTGCCAGCAGCCGCGGACCGACGAACACCGGGGAGCTGTTTTTT
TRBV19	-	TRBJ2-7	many	CASSIVPSAYEQYF	TGTGCCAGTAGTATAGTTCCCTCGGCCTACGAGCAGTACTTC
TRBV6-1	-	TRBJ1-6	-	CASRTANNSPLHF	TGTGCCAGCAGGACGGCGAATAATTCACCCCTCCACTTT
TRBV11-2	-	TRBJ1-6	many	CASSVGRGLRDSPLHF	TGTGCCAGCAGCGTCGGAAGGGGCCTGCGTGATTCACCCCTCCACTTT
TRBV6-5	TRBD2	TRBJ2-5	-	CASSRRLAGVETQYF	TGTGCCAGCAGCCGAAGGCTAGCGGGAGTGGAGACCCAGTACTTC
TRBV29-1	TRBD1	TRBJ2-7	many	CSVVDPGTGGYEQYF	TGCAGCGTTGTGGACCCCGGGACAGGTGGATACGAGCAGTACTTC
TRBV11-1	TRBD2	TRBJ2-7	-	CASSISAGLASYEQYF	TGTGCCAGCAGCATATCAGCGGGACTAGCGAGCTACGAGCAGTACTTC
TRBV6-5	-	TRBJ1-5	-	CASSLTGKTHF	TGTGCCAGCAGTCTTACAGGGAAAACACATTTT
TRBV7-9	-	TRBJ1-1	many	CASSFSPGPQDTEAFF	TGTGCCAGCAGCTTTTCCCCCGGGCCGCAGGACACTGAAGCTTTCTTT
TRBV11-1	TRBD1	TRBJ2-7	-	CASSLVTGDYEQYF	TGTGCCAGCAGCTTGGTAACAGGGGACTACGAGCAGTACTTC
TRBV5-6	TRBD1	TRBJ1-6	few	CASSSPGTGGYNSPLHF	TGTGCCAGCAGCTCCCCTGGGACAGGGGGTTATAATTCACCCCTCCACTTT
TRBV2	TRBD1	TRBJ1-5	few	CASSKRTGGNQPQHF	TGTGCCAGCAGTAAACGGACAGGTGGGAATCAGCCCCAGCATTTT
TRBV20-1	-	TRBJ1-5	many	CSARVPLGEGQPQHF	TGCAGTGCTAGGGTCCCCCTGGGGGAGGGACAGCCCCAGCATTTT
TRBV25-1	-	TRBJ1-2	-	CARVFQDYGYTF	TGTGCTAGAGTATTCCAGGACTATGGCTACACCTTC
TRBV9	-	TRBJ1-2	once	CASSVLAGYTF	TGTGCCAGCAGCGTACTCGCCGGCTACACCTTC
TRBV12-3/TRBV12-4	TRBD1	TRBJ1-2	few	CASGGQGAHGYTF	TGTGCCAGCGGGGGCCAGGGGGCGCATGGCTACACCTTC
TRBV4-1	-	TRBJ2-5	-	CASSPVQEMETQHF	TGCGCCAGCAGCCCGGTCCAAGAGATGGAGACCCAGCACTTC
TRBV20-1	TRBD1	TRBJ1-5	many	CSARPPGTGYQPQHF	TGCAGTGCTAGACCCCCCGGGACAGGGTATCAGCCCCAGCATTTT
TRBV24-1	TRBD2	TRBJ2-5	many	CATSDPGTSGGPGGGETQYF	TGTGCCACCAGTGACCCTGGGACTAGCGGGGGCCCCGGAGGGGGAGAGACCCAGTACTTC
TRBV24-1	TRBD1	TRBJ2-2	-	CATSQQGANTGELFF	TGTGCCACCAGCCAACAGGGGGCGAACACCGGGGAGCTGTTTTTT
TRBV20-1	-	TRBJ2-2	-	CSARDFAGMNTGELFF	TGCAGTGCTAGAGATTTTGCGGGTATGAACACCGGGGAGCTGTTTTTT
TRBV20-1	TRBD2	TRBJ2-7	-	CSANGLAGDNYEQYF	TGCAGTGCAAACGGACTAGCGGGAGATAACTACGAGCAGTACTTC
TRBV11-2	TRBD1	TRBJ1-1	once	CASSLTFKTGMNTEAFF	TGTGCCAGCAGCTTAACCTTTAAGACAGGGATGAACACTGAAGCTTTCTTT
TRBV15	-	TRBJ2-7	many	CATSRDVQGEQYF	TGTGCCACCAGCAGAGATGTACAGGGTGAGCAGTACTTC
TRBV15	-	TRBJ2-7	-	CATSSYSAYEQYF	TGTGCCACCAGCAGTTATTCGGCCTACGAGCAGTACTTC
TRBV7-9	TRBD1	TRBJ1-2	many	CASRDSDQGASNYGYTF	TGTGCCAGCAGAGATAGTGATCAGGGGGCGTCCAACTATGGCTACACCTTC
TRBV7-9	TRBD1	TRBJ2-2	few	CASSFPRTGNTGELFF	TGTGCCAGCAGCTTCCCCCGGACAGGCAACACCGGGGAGCTGTTTTTT
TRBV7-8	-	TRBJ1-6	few	CASSLRSLGDSPLHF	TGTGCCAGCAGTCTCAGGTCCCTAGGGGATTCACCCCTCCACTTT
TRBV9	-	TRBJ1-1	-	CASSLRGGNIEAFF	TGTGCCAGCAGCCTGCGGGGGGGAAACATTGAAGCTTTCTTT
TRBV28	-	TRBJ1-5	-	CASRDLNNQPQHF	TGTGCCAGCAGGGATTTAAACAATCAGCCCCAGCATTTT
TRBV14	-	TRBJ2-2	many	CASSRGLLDGELFF	TGTGCCAGCAGCCGCGGACTGTTGGACGGGGAGCTGTTTTTT
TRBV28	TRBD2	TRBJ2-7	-	CASSSLAGVEQYF	TGTGCCAGCAGCTCTCTCGCGGGGGTCGAACAGTACTTC
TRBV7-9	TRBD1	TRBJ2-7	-	CASSSNRGQDPYEQYF	TGTGCCAGCAGCTCGAACAGGGGCCAAGACCCCTACGAGCAGTACTTC
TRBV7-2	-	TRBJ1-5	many	CASSSAVHGNQPQHF	TGTGCCAGCAGCTCCGCGGTTCACGGCAATCAGCCCCAGCATTTT